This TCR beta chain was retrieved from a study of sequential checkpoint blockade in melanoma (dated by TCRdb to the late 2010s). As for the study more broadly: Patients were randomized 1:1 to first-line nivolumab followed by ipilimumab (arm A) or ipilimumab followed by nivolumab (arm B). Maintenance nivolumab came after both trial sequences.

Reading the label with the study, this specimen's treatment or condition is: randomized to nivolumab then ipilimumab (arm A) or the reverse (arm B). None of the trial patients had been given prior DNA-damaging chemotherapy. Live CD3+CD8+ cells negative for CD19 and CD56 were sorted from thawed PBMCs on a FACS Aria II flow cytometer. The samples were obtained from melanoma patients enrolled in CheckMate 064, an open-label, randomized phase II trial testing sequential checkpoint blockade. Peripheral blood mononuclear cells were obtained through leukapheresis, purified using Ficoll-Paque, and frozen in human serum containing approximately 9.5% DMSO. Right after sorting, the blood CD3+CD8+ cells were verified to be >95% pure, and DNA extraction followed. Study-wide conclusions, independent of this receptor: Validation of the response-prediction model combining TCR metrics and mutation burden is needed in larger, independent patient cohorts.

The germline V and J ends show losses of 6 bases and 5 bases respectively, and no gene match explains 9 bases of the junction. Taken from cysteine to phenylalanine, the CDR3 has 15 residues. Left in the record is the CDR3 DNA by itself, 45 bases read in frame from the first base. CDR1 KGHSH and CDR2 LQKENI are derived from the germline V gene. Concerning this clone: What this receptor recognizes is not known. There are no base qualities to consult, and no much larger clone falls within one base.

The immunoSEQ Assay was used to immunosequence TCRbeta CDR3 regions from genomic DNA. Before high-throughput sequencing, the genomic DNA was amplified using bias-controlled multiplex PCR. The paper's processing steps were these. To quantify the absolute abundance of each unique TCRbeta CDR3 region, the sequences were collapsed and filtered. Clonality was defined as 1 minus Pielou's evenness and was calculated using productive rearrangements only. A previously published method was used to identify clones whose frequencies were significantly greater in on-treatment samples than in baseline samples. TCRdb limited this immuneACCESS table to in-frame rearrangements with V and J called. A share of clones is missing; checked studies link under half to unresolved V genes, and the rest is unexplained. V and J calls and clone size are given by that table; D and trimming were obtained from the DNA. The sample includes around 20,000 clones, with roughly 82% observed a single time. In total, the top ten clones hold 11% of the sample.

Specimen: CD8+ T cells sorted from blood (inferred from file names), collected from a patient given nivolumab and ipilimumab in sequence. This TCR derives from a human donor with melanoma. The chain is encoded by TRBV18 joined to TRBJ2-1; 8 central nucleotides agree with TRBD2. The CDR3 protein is CASSPIAGPDNEQFF. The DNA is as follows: TGTGCCAGCTCCCCAATAGCGGGACCCGACAATGAGCAGTTCTTC.